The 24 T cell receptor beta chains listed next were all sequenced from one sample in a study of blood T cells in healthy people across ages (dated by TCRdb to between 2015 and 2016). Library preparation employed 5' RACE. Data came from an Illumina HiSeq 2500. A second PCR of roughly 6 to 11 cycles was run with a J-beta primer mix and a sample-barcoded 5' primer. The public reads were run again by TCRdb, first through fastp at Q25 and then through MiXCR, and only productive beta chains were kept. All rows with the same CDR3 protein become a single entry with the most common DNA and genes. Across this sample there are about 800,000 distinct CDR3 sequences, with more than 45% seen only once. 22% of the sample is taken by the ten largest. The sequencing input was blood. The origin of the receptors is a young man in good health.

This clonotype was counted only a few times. CDR3 nucleotides: TGCGCCAGCAGCCAAGATCTCGGGGGCAATGAGCAGTTCTTC. It yields the protein CASSQDLGGNEQFF. The gene calls are TRBV4-3 and TRBJ2-1, with D perhaps matching TRBD2 (6 bases). V lost 0 bases to trimming and J lost 6 bases, with 9 bases between them. The CDR3 loop spans 14 amino acids. Germline V gene lookup returns CDR1 LGHNA and CDR2 YSLEER.

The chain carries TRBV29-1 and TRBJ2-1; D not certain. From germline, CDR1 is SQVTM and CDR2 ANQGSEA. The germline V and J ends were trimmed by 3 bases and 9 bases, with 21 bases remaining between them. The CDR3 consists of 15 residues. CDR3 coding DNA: TGCAGCGTTGACTCTGACCCAACGGCCACGAGTGAGCAGTTCTTC. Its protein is CSVDSDPTATSEQFF.

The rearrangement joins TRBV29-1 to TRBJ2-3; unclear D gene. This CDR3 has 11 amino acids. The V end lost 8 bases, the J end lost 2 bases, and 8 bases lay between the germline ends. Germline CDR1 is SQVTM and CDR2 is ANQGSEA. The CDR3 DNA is TGCAGCTTCCTGAACACAGATACGCAGTATTTT. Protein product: CSFLNTDTQYF.

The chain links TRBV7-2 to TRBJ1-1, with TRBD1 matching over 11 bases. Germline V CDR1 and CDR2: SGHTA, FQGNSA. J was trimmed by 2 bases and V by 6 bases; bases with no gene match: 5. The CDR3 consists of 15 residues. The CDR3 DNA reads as TGTGCCAGCAGTCGGAGGACAGGGGGCAACACTGAAGCTTTCTTT. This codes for CASSRRTGGNTEAFF.

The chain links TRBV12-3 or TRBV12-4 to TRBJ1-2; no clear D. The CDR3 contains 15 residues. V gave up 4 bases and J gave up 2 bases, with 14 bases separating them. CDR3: CASSSPANLNYGYTF. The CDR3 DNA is TGTGCCAGCAGTTCCCCGGCTAATTTGAACTATGGCTACACCTTC.

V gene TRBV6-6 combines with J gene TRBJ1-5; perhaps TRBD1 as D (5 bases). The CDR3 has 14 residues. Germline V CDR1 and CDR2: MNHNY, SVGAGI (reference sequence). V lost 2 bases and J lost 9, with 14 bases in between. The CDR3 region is CASSYGGRGRPQHF. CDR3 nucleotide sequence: TGTGCCAGCAGTTACGGGGGTCGGGGACGGCCCCAGCATTTT.

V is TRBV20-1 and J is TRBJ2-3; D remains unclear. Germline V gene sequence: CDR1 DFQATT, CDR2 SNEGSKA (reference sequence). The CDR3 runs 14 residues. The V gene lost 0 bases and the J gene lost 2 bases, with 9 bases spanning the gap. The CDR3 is CSAREGRNTDTQYF. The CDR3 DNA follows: TGCAGTGCTAGAGAGGGAAGGAACACAGATACGCAGTATTTT.

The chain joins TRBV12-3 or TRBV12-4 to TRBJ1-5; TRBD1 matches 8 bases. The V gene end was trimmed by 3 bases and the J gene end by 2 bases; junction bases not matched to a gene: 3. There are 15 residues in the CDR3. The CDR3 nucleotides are TGTGCCAGCAGTTTTTCGACAGGGGGCAATCAGCCCCAGCATTTT. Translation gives CASSFSTGGNQPQHF.

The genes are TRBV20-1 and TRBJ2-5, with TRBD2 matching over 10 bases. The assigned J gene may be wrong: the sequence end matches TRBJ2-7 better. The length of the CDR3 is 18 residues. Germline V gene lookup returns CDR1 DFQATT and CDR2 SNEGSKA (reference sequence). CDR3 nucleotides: TGCAGTGCAGGAGGTTATGGGACTAGCGTTTCGTTTGACTACGAGCAGTACTTC. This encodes CSAGGYGTSVSFDYEQYF.

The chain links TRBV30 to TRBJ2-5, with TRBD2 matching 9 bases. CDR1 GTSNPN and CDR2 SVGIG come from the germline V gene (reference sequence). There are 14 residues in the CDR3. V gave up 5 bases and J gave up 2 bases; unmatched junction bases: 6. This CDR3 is CAWANLAGQETQYF. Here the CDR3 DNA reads TGTGCCTGGGCAAACCTAGCGGGGCAAGAGACCCAGTACTTC.

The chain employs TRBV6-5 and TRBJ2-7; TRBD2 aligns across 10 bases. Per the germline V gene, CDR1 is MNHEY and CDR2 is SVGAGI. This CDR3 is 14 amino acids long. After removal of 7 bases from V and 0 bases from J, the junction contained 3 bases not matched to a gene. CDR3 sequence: CASTQREGSYEQYF. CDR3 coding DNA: TGTGCCAGCACCCAGCGGGAGGGCTCCTACGAGCAGTACTTC.

The chain's CDR3 is CSARDRGRDSEAFF. DNA of the CDR3: TGCAGTGCTAGAGATCGGGGGCGTGACAGTGAAGCTTTCTTT. J is TRBJ1-1 and V is TRBV20-1, with D maybe TRBD1 (6 bases). CDR3 length: 14 residues. Germline CDR1 reads DFQATT; CDR2 reads SNEGSKA (reference sequence). With 0 bases removed from V and 7 bases from J, the gap between germline ends came to 15 bases.

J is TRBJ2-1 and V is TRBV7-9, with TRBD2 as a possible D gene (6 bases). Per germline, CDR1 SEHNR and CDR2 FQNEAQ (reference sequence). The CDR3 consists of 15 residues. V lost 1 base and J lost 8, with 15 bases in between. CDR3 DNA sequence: TGTGCCAGCAGCTTAGACACGGGAGCGGTTCATGAGCAGTTCTTC. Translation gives CASSLDTGAVHEQFF.

The CDR3 here is CASSWQGGETQYF. The CDR3 DNA reads as TGTGCCAGCAGTTGGCAGGGAGGAGAGACCCAGTACTTC. The chain links TRBV25-1 to TRBJ2-5, with D possibly matching TRBD2 (6 bases). Looked up from germline, CDR1 is MGHDK and CDR2 is SYGVNS. The length of the CDR3 is 13 residues. V shed 5 bases and J shed 4 bases, with 11 bases lying between them.

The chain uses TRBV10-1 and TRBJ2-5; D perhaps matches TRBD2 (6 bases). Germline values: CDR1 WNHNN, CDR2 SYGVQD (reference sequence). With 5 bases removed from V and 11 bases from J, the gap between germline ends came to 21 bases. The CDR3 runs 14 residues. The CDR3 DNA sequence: TGCGCCAGCAGTCCGGGGACTTCCCTTTTGGAGCAGTACTTC. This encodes CASSPGTSLLEQYF.

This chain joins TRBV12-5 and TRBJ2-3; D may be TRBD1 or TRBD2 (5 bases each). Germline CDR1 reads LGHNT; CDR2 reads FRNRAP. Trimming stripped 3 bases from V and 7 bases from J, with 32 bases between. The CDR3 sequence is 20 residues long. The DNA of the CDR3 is TGTGCTAGTGGTTTTTCCTCTTACATGAACCGGGACGGCCAAGGGAATACGCAGTATTTT. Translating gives CASGFSSYMNRDGQGNTQYF. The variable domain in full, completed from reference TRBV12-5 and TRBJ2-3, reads DARVTQTPRHKVTEMGQEVTMRCQPILGHNTVFWYRQTMMQGLELLAYFRNRAPLDDSGMPKDRFSAEMPDATLATLKIQPSEPRDSAVYFCASGFSSYMNRDGQGNTQYFGPGTRLTVL.

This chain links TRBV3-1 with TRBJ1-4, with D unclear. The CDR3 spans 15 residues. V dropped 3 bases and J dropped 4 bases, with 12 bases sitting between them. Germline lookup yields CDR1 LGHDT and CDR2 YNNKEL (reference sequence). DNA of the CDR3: TGTGCCAGCAGCCATTCCGACTCGTTTAATGAAAAACTGTTTTTT. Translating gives CASSHSDSFNEKLFF.

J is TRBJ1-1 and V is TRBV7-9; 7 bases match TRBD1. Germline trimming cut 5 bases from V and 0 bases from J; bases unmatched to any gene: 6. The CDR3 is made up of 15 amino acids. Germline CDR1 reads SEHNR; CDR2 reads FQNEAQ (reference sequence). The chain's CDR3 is CASSQRQGLNTEAFF. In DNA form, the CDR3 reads TGTGCCAGCAGCCAAAGACAGGGCTTGAACACTGAAGCTTTCTTT. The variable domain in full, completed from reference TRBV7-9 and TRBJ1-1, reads DTGVSQNPRHKITKRGQNVTFRCDPISEHNRLYWYRQTLGQGPEFLTYFQNEAQLEKSRLLSDRFSAERPKGSFSTLEIQRTEQGDSAMYLCASSQRQGLNTEAFFGQGTRLTVV.

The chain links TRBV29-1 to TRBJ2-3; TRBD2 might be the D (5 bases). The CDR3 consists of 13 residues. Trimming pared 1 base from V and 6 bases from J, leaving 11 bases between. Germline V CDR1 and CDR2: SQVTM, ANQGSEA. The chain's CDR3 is CSVEANTGDTQYF. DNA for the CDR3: TGCAGCGTTGAAGCCAACACGGGGGATACGCAGTATTTT.

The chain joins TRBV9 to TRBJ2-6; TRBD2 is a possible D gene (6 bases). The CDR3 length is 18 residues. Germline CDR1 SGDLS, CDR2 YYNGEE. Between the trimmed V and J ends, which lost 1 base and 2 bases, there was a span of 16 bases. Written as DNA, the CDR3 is TGTGCCAGCAGCGTACCGATGCGTGGAGGGACTGGGGCCAACGTCCTGACTTTC. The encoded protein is CASSVPMRGGTGANVLTF.

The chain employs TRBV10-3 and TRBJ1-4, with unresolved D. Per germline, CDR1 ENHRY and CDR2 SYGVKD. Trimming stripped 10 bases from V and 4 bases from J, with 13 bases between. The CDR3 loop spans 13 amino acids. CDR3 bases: TGTGCCACCGGACGGGGAGGTAATGAAAAACTGTTTTTT. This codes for CATGRGGNEKLFF.

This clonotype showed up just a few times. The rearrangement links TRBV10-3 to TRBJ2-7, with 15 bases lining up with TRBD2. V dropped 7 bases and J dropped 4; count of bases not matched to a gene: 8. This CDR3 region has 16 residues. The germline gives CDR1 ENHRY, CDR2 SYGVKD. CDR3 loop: CAITRTSGGATYEQYF. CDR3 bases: TGTGCCATCACCAGGACTAGCGGGGGGGCCACTTACGAGCAGTACTTC.

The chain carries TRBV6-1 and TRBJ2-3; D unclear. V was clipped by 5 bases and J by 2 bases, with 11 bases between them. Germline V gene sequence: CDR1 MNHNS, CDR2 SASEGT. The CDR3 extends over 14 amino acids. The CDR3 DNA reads TGTGCCAGCAGTCCCCTTGGGGTCACAGATACGCAGTATTTT. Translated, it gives CASSPLGVTDTQYF.

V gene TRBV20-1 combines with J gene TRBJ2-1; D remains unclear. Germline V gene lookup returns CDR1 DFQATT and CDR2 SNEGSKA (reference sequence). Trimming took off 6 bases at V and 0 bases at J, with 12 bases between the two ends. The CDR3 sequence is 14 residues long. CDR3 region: CSALGKISYNEQFF. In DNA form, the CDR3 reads TGCAGTGCCCTTGGGAAAATCTCCTACAATGAGCAGTTCTTC.